These 2 T cell receptor beta chains originate from one sample sequenced in a study of shared clonotypes between healthy human individuals. Only in-frame clones appear in the TCRdb table, and some are missing; sequencing was by immunoSEQ multiplex PCR. The sample gives 550,000 to 600,000 clones, roughly 98% of which show up once; 0.3% is in the top ten. Naivety among CD8 cells was defined by CD45RO negativity and positive CCR7 selection, thereby excluding terminally differentiated effector memory CD45RA+ cells. Input material: naive CD8+ T cells sorted from blood. Receptors were obtained from a man aged 25-40 years in good health.

The J gene is TRBJ2-1, the V gene TRBV29-1; D is ambiguous. This CDR3 comprises 13 residues. CDR1 is SQVTM and CDR2 is ANQGSEA in the germline V gene. V gave up 5 bases and J gave up 4 bases, with 12 bases separating them. The DNA of the CDR3 is TGCAGCGTTATGACCTTCGATTACAATGAGCAGTTCTTC. Translating it yields CSVMTFDYNEQFF.

This clone was counted a single time. V and J are TRBV7-3 and TRBJ2-3, with D tentatively TRBD1 (6 bases). The CDR3 consists of 14 residues. Germline CDR1 reads SGHTA; CDR2 reads FQGTGA. V lost 5 bases, J lost 2 bases, and 11 bases lay in between. This CDR3 is CASSPGHITDTQYF. The CDR3 DNA is TGTGCCAGCAGCCCGGGACACATCACAGATACGCAGTATTTT.